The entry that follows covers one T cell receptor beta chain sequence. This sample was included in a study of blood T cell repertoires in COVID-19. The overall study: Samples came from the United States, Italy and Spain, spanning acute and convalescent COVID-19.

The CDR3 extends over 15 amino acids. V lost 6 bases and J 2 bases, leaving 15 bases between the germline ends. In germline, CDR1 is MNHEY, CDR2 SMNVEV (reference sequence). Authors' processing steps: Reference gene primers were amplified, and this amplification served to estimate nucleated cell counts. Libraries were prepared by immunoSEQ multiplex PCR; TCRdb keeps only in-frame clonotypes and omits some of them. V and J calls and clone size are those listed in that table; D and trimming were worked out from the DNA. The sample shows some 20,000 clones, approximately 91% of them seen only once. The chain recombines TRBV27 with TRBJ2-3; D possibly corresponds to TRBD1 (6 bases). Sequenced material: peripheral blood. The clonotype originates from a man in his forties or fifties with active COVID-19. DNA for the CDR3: TGTGCCAGCAGCTTCTCGACAGGAGTCACAGATACGCAGTATTTT. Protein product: CASSFSTGVTDTQYF.